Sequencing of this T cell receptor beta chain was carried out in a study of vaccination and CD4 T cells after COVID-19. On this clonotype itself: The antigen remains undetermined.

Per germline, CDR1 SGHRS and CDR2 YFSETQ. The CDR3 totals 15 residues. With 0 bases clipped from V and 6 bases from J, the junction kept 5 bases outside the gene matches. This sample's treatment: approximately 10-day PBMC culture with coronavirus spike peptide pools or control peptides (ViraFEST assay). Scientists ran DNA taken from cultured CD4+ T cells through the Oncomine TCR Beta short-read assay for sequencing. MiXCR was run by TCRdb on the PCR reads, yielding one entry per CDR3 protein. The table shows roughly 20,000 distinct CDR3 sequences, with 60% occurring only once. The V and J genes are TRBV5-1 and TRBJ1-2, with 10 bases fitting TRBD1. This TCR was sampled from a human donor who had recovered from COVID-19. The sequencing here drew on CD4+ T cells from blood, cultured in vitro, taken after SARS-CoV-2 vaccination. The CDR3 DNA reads TGCGCCAGCAGCTTGGAGGGACAGGGGTCCAATGGCTACACCTTC. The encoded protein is CASSLEGQGSNGYTF.